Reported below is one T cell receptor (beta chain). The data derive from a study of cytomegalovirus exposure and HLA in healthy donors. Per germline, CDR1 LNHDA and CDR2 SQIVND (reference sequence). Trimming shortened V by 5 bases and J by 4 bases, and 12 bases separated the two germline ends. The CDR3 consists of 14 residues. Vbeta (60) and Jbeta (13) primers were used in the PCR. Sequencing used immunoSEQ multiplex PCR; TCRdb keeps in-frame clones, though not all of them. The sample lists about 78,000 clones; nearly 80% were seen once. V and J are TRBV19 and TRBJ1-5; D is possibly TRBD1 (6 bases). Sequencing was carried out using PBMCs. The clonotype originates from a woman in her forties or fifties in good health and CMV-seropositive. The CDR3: CASSSTGRNQPQHF. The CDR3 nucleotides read TGTGCCAGTAGTTCTACAGGGCGGAATCAGCCCCAGCATTTT. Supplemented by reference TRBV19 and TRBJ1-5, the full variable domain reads DGGITQSPKYLFRKEGQNVTLSCEQNLNHDAMYWYRQDPGQGLRLIYYSQIVNDFQKGDIAEGYSVSREKKESFPLTVTSAQKNPTAFYLCASSSTGRNQPQHFGDGTRLSIL.